This TCR beta chain was profiled in a study of T cells after posttransplantation cyclophosphamide. Findings and limits, study-wide: Later post-transplant blood repertoires were often dominated by donor CD8+ memory clones. Blood and skin or GI T cell repertoires showed limited TRB overlap. After PTCy, TRB diversity resembled that of CNI/methotrexate controls.

Here immunoSEQ multiplex PCR was the method, and the copy in TCRdb shows in-frame clones only, minus some. The table lists about 28,000 clones, roughly 89% of them singletons, with about 3.5% in the top ten. Germline lookup yields CDR1 SGHAT and CDR2 FQNNGV. There are 17 residues in the CDR3. The J segment lost 1 base and the V segment lost 2 bases, leaving 6 bases of the junction unmatched. This clone was seen a few times. Its antigen is still unknown. This related bone marrow graft donor gave peripheral blood on the day of marrow donation. What was sequenced was PBMCs. The receptor's source is a man over 45. The chain couples TRBV11-2 to TRBJ2-1; the match to TRBD1 covers 9 bases. The CDR3 region has the DNA TGTGCCAGCAGCTTATTACAGGGGGCTGCGTCCTACAATGAGCAGTTCTTC. The encoded protein is CASSLLQGAASYNEQFF.